Following are 10 T cell receptor beta chains from one sample sequenced in a study of blood T cell repertoires in COVID-19. Libraries were prepared by immunoSEQ multiplex PCR; TCRdb keeps only in-frame clonotypes and omits some of them. The sample has around 280,000 clones; roughly 90% are singletons. Specimen: peripheral blood. Receptor source: a woman in her thirties with COVID-19, enrolled during active disease.

The CDR3 nucleotides are TGCGCCAGCAGCCAAGATCCCGAGAACGTCCTGACTTTC. It translates to CASSQDPENVLTF. V gene TRBV4-1 combines with J gene TRBJ2-6; D call uncertain. V dropped 0 bases and J dropped 10 bases, with 7 bases sitting between them. The CDR3 sequence is 13 residues long. Germline CDR1 is MGHRA and CDR2 is YSYEKL.

The chain carries TRBV13 and TRBJ2-3; TRBD2 agrees at 8 bases. Germline trimming cut 2 bases from V and 0 bases from J; bases unmatched to any gene: 7. The CDR3 runs to 17 residues. Germline values: CDR1 PRHDT, CDR2 FYEKMQ (reference sequence). For the CDR3, the DNA is TGTGCCAGCAGCTTAACTAGCGGTGGTACTAGCACAGATACGCAGTATTTT. Its translation: CASSLTSGGTSTDTQYF. Filled out from reference TRBV13 and TRBJ2-3, the complete variable domain reads AAGVIQSPRHLIKEKRETATLKCYPIPRHDTVYWYQQGPGQDPQFLISFYEKMQSDKGSIPDRFSAQQFSDYHSELNMSSLELGDSALYFCASSLTSGGTSTDTQYFGPGTRLTVL.

The chain couples TRBV2 to TRBJ1-2, with D unresolved. CDR1 and CDR2 (germline): SNHLY, FYNNEI. With 7 bases removed from V and 4 bases from J, the gap between germline ends came to 7 bases. The CDR3 runs to 11 residues. The CDR3 DNA sequence: TGTGCCAGCATGGCTAGCTATGGCTACACCTTC. Its translation: CASMASYGYTF.

The gene calls are TRBV28 and TRBJ1-5; 9 positions match TRBD1. This CDR3 is 16 amino acids long. The trim removed 0 bases at V and 3 bases at J, leaving 3 bases unmatched. Per the germline V gene, CDR1 is MDHEN and CDR2 is SYDVKM. Here the CDR3 reads CASSLWTGGDNQPQHF. The CDR3 region has the DNA TGTGCCAGCAGTTTATGGACAGGGGGGGACAATCAGCCCCAGCATTTT.

The V call is TRBV6-5, the J call TRBJ1-2; D is possibly TRBD1 (5 bases). CDR1 and CDR2 from the germline V gene are MNHEY and SVGAGI. The CDR3 contains 13 residues. V was clipped by 6 bases and J by 4 bases, with 12 bases between them. The CDR3 sequence is CASSTTVTYGYTF. CDR3 sequence (DNA): TGTGCCAGCAGCACGACAGTTACCTATGGCTACACCTTC.

This clone was detected only once. The genes are TRBV19 and TRBJ1-5; TRBD1 aligns across 7 bases. Germline values: CDR1 LNHDA, CDR2 SQIVND (reference sequence). There are 13 residues in the CDR3. J was trimmed by 5 bases and V by 9 bases; bases with no gene match: 7. The CDR3 sequence: CASLQGPYQPQHF. The CDR3 DNA is TGTGCCAGCCTACAGGGGCCTTATCAGCCCCAGCATTTT.

V usage is TRBV12-3 or TRBV12-4 and J usage is TRBJ2-1; D might be TRBD2 (5 bases). The germline V and J ends were trimmed by 8 bases and 7 bases, with 15 bases remaining between them. The CDR3 totals 13 residues. The CDR3 region has the DNA TGTGCCAGCTCACACCACGAGGGTAATGAGCAGTTCTTC. It yields the protein CASSHHEGNEQFF.

The J gene is TRBJ1-2, the V gene TRBV2, with 10 bases identical to TRBD1. The V gene end was trimmed by 4 bases and the J gene end by 7 bases; junction bases not matched to a gene: 6. This CDR3 has 14 residues. Germline CDR1 is SNHLY and CDR2 is FYNNEI. The CDR3 DNA sequence: TGTGCCAGCAGTGCTGACAGGGGGCTAGGTGGCTACACCTTC. Residues: CASSADRGLGGYTF.

The chain combines TRBV29-1 with TRBJ2-5, with TRBD1 matching 9 bases. Per germline, CDR1 SQVTM and CDR2 ANQGSEA. Trimming cost V 3 bases and J 5 bases; bases outside gene matches: 7. CDR3 length: 14 amino acids. CDR3 DNA sequence: TGCAGCGTTGAGGGACAGGGAGGTCAGGAGACCCAGTACTTC. It translates to CSVEGQGGQETQYF.

The genes are TRBV19 and TRBJ2-3; D may be TRBD2 (6 bases). Per the germline V gene, CDR1 is LNHDA and CDR2 is SQIVND (reference sequence). Trimming took 2 bases from V and 4 from J, leaving 13 bases between them. The CDR3 sequence is 15 residues long. CDR3 residues: CASSIFGDSADTQYF. The CDR3 DNA follows: TGTGCCAGTAGTATATTCGGGGACTCAGCAGATACGCAGTATTTT.